This TCR beta chain was observed in a study of T-cell memory formation after mild COVID-19 (dated by TCRdb to the early 2020s). With respect to the entire study: Most TCR sequence clusters were specific to one of the two donors. In two donors, T-cell clones that expanded and contracted after mild COVID-19 were tracked by sequencing TCRalpha and TCRbeta repertoires over time. The cohort comprised two young, previously healthy adult volunteers, one female and one male. Overall study results and their limits: The study covered only a couple of mild cases, and larger cohorts including severe cases with pre-infection samples were considered necessary. Some responding clones were detected in pre-infection memory, which suggested that pre-existing cross-reactive memory T cells had joined the SARS-CoV-2 response. SARS-CoV-2 specificity of the second-wave clones peaking on day 37 was not confirmed. From day 15 to 85, contracting clones showed balanced CD4/CD8 phenotypes, whereas a second wave of clones that expanded from day 15 to 37 leaned towards CD4+. Contracting CD4+ clones turned up mainly in the CM and EM memory subsets, whereas EMRA was where CD8+ clones were enriched.

The CDR3 runs 14 residues from the cysteine to the phenylalanine. Only the CDR3 region is kept as DNA, spanning 42 bases read in frame from base 1. From the germline V gene, CDR1 is SGDLS and CDR2 is YYNGEE. After removal of 3 bases from V and 3 bases from J, the junction retains 4 bases not matched to a gene. Ficoll-Paque density gradient centrifugation was used to isolate PBMCs. Note on this clonotype: Which antigen it targets is not known. There are no base qualities to consult, and no much larger clone falls within one base.

The reads were generated on an Illumina NovaSeq 6000. cDNA libraries for TCRalpha and TCRbeta were prepared by 5'RACE using constant-segment primers, with sample barcodes and unique molecular identifiers added. RNA was extracted from every sample with Trizol reagent. Libraries were amplified in two PCR steps, with a second sample barcode and Illumina TruSeq adapters added in the second step. The libraries were sequenced on an Illumina NovaSeq using 2 x 150 bp paired-end reads. As for how the authors treated the data: Reads were demultiplexed and collapsed into UMI-guided consensus sequences with migec v1.2.7. Using mixcr v2.1.11, the UMI consensuses were aligned to TRA and TRB V and J templates and assembled into clonotypes. A clonotype was counted as expanded or contracted only when both edgeR and NoisET called the clonotype significant, with the noise models trained on biological replicates. edgeR calls used a false discovery rate-adjusted p below 0.01 and a log2 fold-change threshold of 1. PCA with hierarchical clustering of max-normalized trajectories of the 1000 most abundant clonotypes was used as exploratory dynamics analysis. Each responding clone was given a CD4 or CD8 phenotype based on the CD4+ and CD8+ repertoires, which had been sequenced separately. TCRdb passed the public sequencing reads through fastp at Q25 and MiXCR, retaining productive beta sequences. All rows with the same CDR3 protein become a single entry with the most common DNA and genes. The V and J calls, along with clone size, are taken from TCRdb and not from the paper's own processing. This sample comprises 250,000 to 300,000 distinct CDR3 sequences, roughly 16% of them detected only once. Clones ranked in the top ten supply around a fifth of the sample.

This clonotype originated in a man aged 18 to 35 who had mild COVID-19 (a few samples of this study predate the infection). The sample titles of this study are shuffled in the database, so cell type and time point are left out; the donor was told from shared clones. Specimen: PBMCs or a T cell subset sorted from them (not recorded which). This chain joins TRBV9 to TRBJ2-5, with 8 middle bases fitting TRBD2. The sequenced DNA is TGTGCCAGCAGCGCCGGGAGGGCGGAAGAGACCCAGTACTTC. It encodes CASSAGRAEETQYF.